These T cell receptor beta chains were read from a single sample in a study of technical replicates of blood from a few donors. Clones were sequenced by immunoSEQ multiplex PCR, and TCRdb holds only the in-frame ones, with some missing. This sample has around 50,000 clones; 95% to 97% occur once, and the top ten carry about 0.39%. Sequenced: T cells isolated from PBMCs. These receptors came from a human donor in good health. CDR3s include the opening cysteine and the closing phenylalanine or tryptophan.

V gene | CDR3 protein
TRBV9 | CASSVAPVSYEQYF
TRBV7-3 | CASSLGPDQPQHF
TRBV27 | CASLYGYTF
TRBV28 | CASSSRVGDTQYF
TRBV11-2 | CASSLDGDNTEAFF
TRBV4-2 | CASSHADIGLAGYF
TRBV19 | CASRPQDSVWSEQFF
TRBV5-4 | CASSHSNYEQFF
TRBV27 | CASSLSGVTGELFF
TRBV9 | CASSVAPGQGTGELFF
TRBV27 | CASSLDLGTEAFF
TRBV5-1 | CASSLVAGFDEQYF
TRBV7-2 | CASSKGHSYEQYF
TRBV7-3 | CASSLGQPGTGNTIYF
TRBV7-9 | CASSLGTGGTNEKLFF
TRBV5-8 | CASSAGLAGAGNEQFF
TRBV11-3 | CASSPSLYGKLAGYEQYF
TRBV9 | CASSVVGLAVTDTQYF
TRBV5-4 | CASSLEGVHSYGYTF
TRBV5-1 | CASSLRQGADTQYF
TRBV9 | CASSAGLAGANNEQFF
TRBV5-1 | CASSSRDRAYGYTF
TRBV5-4 | CASSSGTAPFQAGGYTF
TRBV5-4 | CASTWGEEAFF
TRBV28 | CASSLASETPYNEQFF
TRBV19 | CASTTSGVSYNEQFF
TRBV28 | CASSLQYSGGPRDIQYF
TRBV18 | CASSPVRGNEQFF
TRBV9 | CASSVVAGGLVGYTF
TRBV27 | CASSLSFLAGQETQYF
TRBV4-3 | CASSHTTGPGNTIYF
TRBV11-2 | CASSLGGRYQREETQYF
TRBV6-7 | CASSYPGSGNQPQHF
TRBV19 | CASRRQGPYGYTF
TRBV7-2 | CASSLAVNTYEQYF
TRBV11-2 | CASSFSGLAEETQYF
TRBV19 | CASSRRWGGTYNEQFF
TRBV19 | CASSIDPLGLAGVGTGELFF
TRBV6-5 | CASSSVGGAQETQYF
TRBV9 | CASSPWIGQGSTDTQYF
TRBV7-3 | CASSLTGGADGYTF
TRBV2 | CASRGNLNTIYF
TRBV7-9 | CASSLIGSGNTEAFF
TRBV5-6 | CASSLEDRGRHYGYTF
TRBV6-5 | CASSRNSYEQYF
TRBV5-1 | CASSLASSGNTIYF
TRBV28 | CASSLAGYSNQPQHF
TRBV5-1 | CASSFRGLEYEQYF
TRBV27 | CASSSQSFLTDTQYF
TRBV11-3 | CASSYRDREQFF